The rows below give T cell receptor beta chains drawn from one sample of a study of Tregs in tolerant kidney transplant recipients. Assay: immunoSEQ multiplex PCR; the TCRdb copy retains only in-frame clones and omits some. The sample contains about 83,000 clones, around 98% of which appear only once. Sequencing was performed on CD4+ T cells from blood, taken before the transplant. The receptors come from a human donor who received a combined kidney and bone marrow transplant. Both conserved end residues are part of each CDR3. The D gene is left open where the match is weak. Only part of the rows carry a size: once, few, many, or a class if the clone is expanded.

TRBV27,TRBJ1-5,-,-,TGTGCCAGCAGACAGAGACCTTATAGCAATCAGCCCCAGCATTTT,CASRQRPYSNQPQHF
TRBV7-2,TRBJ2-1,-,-,TGTGCCAGCACCGAGAGTCTAGCAGAAGACAATGAGCAGTTCTTC,CASTESLAEDNEQFF
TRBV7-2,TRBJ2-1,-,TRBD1,TGTGCCAGCAGCGCAACGGGACAGAGCTACAATGAGCAGTTCTTC,CASSATGQSYNEQFF
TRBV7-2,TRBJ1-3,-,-,TGTGCCAGCAGCTTAAGGGGTCCTTCAGGCGGAAACACCATATATTTT,CASSLRGPSGGNTIYF
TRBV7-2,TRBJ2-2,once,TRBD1,TGTGCCAGCAGCCACGACAGGGCGAACACCGGGGAGCTGTTTTTT,CASSHDRANTGELFF
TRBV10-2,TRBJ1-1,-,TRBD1,TGCGCCAGCAGTGAGGGCAGGGGGGCGGACACTGAAGCTTTCTTT,CASSEGRGADTEAFF
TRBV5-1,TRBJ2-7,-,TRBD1,TGCGCCAGCAGCTTGGGAAGCAGGGGGTACGAGCAGTACTTC,CASSLGSRGYEQYF
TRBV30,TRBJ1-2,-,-,TGTGCCTGGAGTGGGGAGTCTTATGGCTACACCTTC,CAWSGESYGYTF
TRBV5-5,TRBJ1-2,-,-,TGTGCCAGCAGCTCCTGGGACTCTACCGGGGGCTACACCTTC,CASSSWDSTGGYTF
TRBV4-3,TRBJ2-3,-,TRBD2,TGCGCCAGCAGCCAAGATCCCTCAGCGGGGGGCCGTGGGGATACGCAGTATTTT,CASSQDPSAGGRGDTQYF
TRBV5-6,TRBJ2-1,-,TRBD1,TGTGCCAGCAGCTTATTGACAGGGGTGGATGAGCAGTTCTTC,CASSLLTGVDEQFF
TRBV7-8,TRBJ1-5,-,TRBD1,TGTGCCAGCAGCTTCTTAGGACAGGGGGCTTATTATCAGCCCCAGCATTTT,CASSFLGQGAYYQPQHF
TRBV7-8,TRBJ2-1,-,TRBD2,TGTGCCAGCAGCCGCTCTAGCGGGAGTTACAATGAGCAGTTCTTC,CASSRSSGSYNEQFF
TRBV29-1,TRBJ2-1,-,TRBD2,TGCAGCGTTGAAGGTGCCCGGGGGGAGGTGGATGAGCAGTTCTTC,CSVEGARGEVDEQFF
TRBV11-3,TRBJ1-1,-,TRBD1,TGTGCCAGCTGCCCGGCACAGGGGGCGCCGGGCACTGAAGCTTTCTTT,CASCPAQGAPGTEAFF
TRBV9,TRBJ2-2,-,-,TGTGCCAGCAGCCCGTGGACAGCGAACACCGGGGAGCTGTTTTTT,CASSPWTANTGELFF
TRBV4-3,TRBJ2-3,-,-,TGCGCCAGCAGCCAAGAAGGAGGGGATACGCAGTATTTT,CASSQEGGDTQYF
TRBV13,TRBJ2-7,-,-,TGTGCCAGCAGCTCCCTAGACCAGGAGGCCTACGAGCAGTACTTC,CASSSLDQEAYEQYF
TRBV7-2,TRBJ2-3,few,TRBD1,TGTGCCAGCAGCCGGGACAGGGGTTTCAGTACAGATACGCAGTATTTT,CASSRDRGFSTDTQYF
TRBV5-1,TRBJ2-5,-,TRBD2,TGCGCCAGCAGCTGGCTAGCGGGGGGGGAAGAGACCCAGTACTTC,CASSWLAGGEETQYF
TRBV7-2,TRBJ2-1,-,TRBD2,TGTGCCAGCAGCTTAGCCCCGGGACTAGCGTACAATGAGCAGTTCTTC,CASSLAPGLAYNEQFF
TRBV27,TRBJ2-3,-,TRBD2,TGTGCCAGCAGTCGACTAGCGGGGGGCCATGGCGCAGATACGCAGTATTTT,CASSRLAGGHGADTQYF
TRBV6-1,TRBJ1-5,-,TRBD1,TGTGCCAGCAGTGAAGTCGGGACAGCCTACAATCAGCCCCAGCATTTT,CASSEVGTAYNQPQHF
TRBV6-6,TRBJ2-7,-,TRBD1,TGTGCCAGCAGTTTTTTGCAGGGGGCATCCTACGAGCAGTACTTC,CASSFLQGASYEQYF
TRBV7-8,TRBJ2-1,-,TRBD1,TGTGCCAGCAGCTTTAGGACAGGGGCCTACAATGAGCAGTTCTTC,CASSFRTGAYNEQFF
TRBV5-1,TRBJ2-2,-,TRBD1,TGCGCCAGCAGCTTGTTGACAGGGAGTGAGCCCGGGGAGCTGTTTTTT,CASSLLTGSEPGELFF
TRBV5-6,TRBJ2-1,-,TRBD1,TGTGCCAGCAGCACCGGGACAGGGAATTCGGATGAGCAGTTCTTC,CASSTGTGNSDEQFF
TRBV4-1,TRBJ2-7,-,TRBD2,TGCGCCAGCAGCCAAGGATGGACTAGCGGAATTCCCTACGAGCAGTACTTC,CASSQGWTSGIPYEQYF
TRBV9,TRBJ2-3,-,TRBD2,TGTGCCAGCAGCGTAGAGATAGGCGGGAGAAGCACAGATACGCAGTATTTT,CASSVEIGGRSTDTQYF
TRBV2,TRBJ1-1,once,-,TGTGCCAGCACCCAGGAGGCGGGCACTGAAGCTTTCTTT,CASTQEAGTEAFF
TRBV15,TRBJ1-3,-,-,TGTGCCACCCGGAGCTCTGGAAACACCATATATTTT,CATRSSGNTIYF
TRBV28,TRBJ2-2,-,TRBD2,TGTGCCAGCGGGGGGGCCGGGGAGCTGTTTTTT,CASGGAGELFF
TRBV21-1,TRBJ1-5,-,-,TGTGCCAGCAGCAAAGAAGGGAAGACCGGGACAGTCATGGGCCAGCCCCAGCATTTT,CASSKEGKTGTVMGQPQHF
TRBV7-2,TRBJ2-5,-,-,TGTGCCAGCAGCCCCCTTCCAACGGGCGGGATAGGGGAGACCCAGTACTTC,CASSPLPTGGIGETQYF
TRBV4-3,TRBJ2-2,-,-,TGCGCCAGCAGCCAAGATCCTATGAGGTCCGGGGAGCTGTTTTTT,CASSQDPMRSGELFF
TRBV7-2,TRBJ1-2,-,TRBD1,TGTGCCAGCAGCTTAGAGGGACAGGGCGGCTACACCTTC,CASSLEGQGGYTF
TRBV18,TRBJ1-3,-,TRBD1,TGTGCCAGCTCACCAGGACAGGTGGACACCATATATTTT,CASSPGQVDTIYF
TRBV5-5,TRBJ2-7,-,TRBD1,TGTGCCAGCAGCTTGGTGACAGGGGCCTACGAGCAGTACTTC,CASSLVTGAYEQYF
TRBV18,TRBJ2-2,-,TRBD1,TGTGCCAGCTCACCACTGACAGGGGCCACCGGGGAGCTGTTTTTT,CASSPLTGATGELFF
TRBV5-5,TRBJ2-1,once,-,TGTGCCAGCAGCTGGCGGTGGAGCAGCCTCTCGGACAATGAGCAGTTCTTC,CASSWRWSSLSDNEQFF
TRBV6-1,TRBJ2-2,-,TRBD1,TGTGCCAGCATTCCGACAGGGGTCGGGGAGCTGTTTTTT,CASIPTGVGELFF
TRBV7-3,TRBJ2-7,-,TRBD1,TGTGCCAGCAGCTTAGGACAGGGGGCCCAGTACGAGCAGTACTTC,CASSLGQGAQYEQYF
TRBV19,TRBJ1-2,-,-,TGTGCCAGTAGTCCCACCGAGAACAGGAACTATGGCTACACCTTC,CASSPTENRNYGYTF
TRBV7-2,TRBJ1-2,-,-,TGTGCCAGCAGCTTAGGGTCCAATGAGGGTGGCTACACCTTC,CASSLGSNEGGYTF
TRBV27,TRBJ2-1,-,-,TGTGCCAGCACAGGGACCTACAATGAGCAGTTCTTC,CASTGTYNEQFF
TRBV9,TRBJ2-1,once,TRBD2,TGTGCCAGCAGCGTAGCCCTCAGAAAGACTAGCGCGCTCTACAATGAGCAGTTCTTC,CASSVALRKTSALYNEQFF
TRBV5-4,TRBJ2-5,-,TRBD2,TGTGCCAGCAGCTTAGGGCGGGAGGGCACGGAGACCCAGTACTTC,CASSLGREGTETQYF
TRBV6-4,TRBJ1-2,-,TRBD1,TGTGCCAGCACCGAAGACAGGGGGCGTCCAGGGGCCTATGGCTACACCTTC,CASTEDRGRPGAYGYTF
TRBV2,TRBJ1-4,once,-,TGTGCCAGCAGTGAACCCCGGCGAGGAGAAAAACTGTTTTTT,CASSEPRRGEKLFF
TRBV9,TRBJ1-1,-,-,TGTGCCAGCAGCCCAGATACCGGGACAAGTAGTGAAGCTTTCTTT,CASSPDTGTSSEAFF